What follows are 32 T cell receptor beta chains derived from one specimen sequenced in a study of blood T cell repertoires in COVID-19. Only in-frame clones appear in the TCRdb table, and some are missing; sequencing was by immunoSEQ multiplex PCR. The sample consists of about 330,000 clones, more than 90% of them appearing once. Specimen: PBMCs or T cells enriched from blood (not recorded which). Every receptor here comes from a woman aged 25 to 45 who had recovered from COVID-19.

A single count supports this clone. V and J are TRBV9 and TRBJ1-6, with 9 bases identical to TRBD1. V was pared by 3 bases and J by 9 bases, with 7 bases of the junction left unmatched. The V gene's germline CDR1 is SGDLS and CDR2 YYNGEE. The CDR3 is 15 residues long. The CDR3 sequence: CASSATGTGSSPLHF. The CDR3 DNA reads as TGTGCCAGCAGCGCCACCGGGACAGGGAGTTCACCCCTCCACTTT.

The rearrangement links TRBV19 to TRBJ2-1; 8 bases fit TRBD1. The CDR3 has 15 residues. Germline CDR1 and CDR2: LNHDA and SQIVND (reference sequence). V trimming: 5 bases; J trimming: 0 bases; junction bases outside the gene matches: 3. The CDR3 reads CASSPGTGSYNEQFF. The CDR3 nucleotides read TGTGCCAGTAGTCCTGGGACAGGCTCCTACAATGAGCAGTTCTTC.

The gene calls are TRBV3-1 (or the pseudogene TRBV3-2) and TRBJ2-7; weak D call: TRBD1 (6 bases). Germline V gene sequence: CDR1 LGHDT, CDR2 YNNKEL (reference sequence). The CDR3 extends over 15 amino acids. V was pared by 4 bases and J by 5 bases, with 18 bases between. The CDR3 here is CASSPLTGTFDEQYF. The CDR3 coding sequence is TGTGCCAGCAGCCCCCTGACAGGTACGTTTGACGAGCAGTACTTC.

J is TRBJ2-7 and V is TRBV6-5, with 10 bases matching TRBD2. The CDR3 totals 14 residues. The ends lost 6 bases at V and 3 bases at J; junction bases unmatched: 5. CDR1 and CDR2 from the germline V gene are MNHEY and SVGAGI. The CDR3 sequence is CASSTSGVLYEQYF. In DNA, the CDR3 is TGTGCCAGCAGCACTAGCGGGGTTCTCTACGAGCAGTACTTC.

The CDR3 loop reads CAWGTSSTWGNEQFF. In DNA form, the CDR3 reads TGTGCCTGGGGGACTAGCTCAACGTGGGGAAATGAGCAGTTCTTC. V gene TRBV30 combines with J gene TRBJ2-1, with TRBD2 matching over 9 bases. With V trimmed by 5 bases and J by 7 bases, 12 bases remained unmatched. The germline V gene has CDR1 GTSNPN and CDR2 SVGIG (reference sequence). The CDR3 spans 15 residues.

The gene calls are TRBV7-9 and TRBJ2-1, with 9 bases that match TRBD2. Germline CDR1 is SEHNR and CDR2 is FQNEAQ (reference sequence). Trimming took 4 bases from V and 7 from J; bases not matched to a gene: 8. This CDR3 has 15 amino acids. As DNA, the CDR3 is TGTGCCAGCAGCTCGCTAGCGGGGCCTCCTAATGAGCAGTTCTTC. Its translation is CASSSLAGPPNEQFF.

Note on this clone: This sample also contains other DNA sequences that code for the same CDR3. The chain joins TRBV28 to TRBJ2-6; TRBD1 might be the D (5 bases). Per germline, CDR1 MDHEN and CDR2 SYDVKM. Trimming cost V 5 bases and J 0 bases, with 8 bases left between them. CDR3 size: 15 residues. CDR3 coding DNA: TGTGCCAGCAGTACAAGGGGCTCTGGGGCCAACGTCCTGACTTTC. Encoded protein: CASSTRGSGANVLTF. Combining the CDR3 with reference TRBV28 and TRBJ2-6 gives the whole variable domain DVKVTQSSRYLVKRTGEKVFLECVQDMDHENMFWYRQDPGLGLRLIYFSYDVKMKEKGDIPEGYSVSREKKERFSLILESASTNQTSMYLCASSTRGSGANVLTFGAGSRLTVL.

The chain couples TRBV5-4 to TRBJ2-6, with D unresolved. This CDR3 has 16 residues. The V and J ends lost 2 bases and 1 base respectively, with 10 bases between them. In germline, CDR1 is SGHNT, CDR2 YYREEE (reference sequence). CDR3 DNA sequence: TGTGCCAGCAGCTTCGCAGTTATGTCTGGGGCCAACGTCCTGACTTTC. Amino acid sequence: CASSFAVMSGANVLTF.

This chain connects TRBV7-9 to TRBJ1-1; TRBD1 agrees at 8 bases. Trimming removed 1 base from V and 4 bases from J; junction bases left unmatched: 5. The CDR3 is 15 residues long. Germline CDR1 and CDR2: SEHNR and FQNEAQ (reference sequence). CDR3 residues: CASSLGSGGPTEAFF. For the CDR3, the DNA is TGTGCCAGCAGCTTAGGGTCAGGGGGCCCCACTGAAGCTTTCTTT.

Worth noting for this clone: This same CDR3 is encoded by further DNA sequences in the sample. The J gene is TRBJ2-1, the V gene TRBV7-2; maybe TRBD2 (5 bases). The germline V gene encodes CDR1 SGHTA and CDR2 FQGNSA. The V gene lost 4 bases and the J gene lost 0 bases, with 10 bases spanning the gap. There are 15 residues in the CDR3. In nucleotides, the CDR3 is TGTGCCAGCAGCTCAGGACTCAGCTCCTACAATGAGCAGTTCTTC. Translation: CASSSGLSSYNEQFF.

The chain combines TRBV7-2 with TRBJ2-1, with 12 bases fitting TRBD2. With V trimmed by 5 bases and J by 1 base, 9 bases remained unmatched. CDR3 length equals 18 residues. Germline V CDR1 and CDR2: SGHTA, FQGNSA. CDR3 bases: TGTGCCAGCAGCGTAAGACTAGCGGGAGAAGTATCCTACAATGAGCAGTTCTTC. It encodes CASSVRLAGEVSYNEQFF. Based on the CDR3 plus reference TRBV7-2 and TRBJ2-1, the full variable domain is GAGVSQSPSNKVTEKGKDVELRCDPISGHTALYWYRQSLGQGLEFLIYFQGNSAPDKSGLPSDRFSAERTGGSVSTLTIQRTQQEDSAVYLCASSVRLAGEVSYNEQFFGPGTRLTVL.

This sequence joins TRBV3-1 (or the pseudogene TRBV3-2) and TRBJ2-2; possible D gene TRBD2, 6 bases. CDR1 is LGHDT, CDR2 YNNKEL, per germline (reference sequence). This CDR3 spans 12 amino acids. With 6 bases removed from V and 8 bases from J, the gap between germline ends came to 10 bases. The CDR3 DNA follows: TGTGCCAGCAGACAGGAGGGGGGGGAGCTGTTTTTT. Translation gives CASRQEGGELFF.

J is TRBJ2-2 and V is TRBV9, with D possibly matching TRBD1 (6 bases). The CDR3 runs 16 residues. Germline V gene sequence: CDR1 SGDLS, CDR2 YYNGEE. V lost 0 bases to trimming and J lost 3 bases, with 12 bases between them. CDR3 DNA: TGTGCCAGCAGCGTAGAGGTGGGGGCCTACACCGGGGAGCTGTTTTTT. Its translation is CASSVEVGAYTGELFF.

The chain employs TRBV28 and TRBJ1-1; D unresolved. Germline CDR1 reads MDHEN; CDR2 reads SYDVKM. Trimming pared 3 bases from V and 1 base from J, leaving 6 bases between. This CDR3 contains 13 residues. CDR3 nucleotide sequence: TGTGCCAGCAGTTTTAGTCGGAACACTGAAGCTTTCTTT. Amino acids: CASSFSRNTEAFF. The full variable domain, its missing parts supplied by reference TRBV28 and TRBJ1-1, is DVKVTQSSRYLVKRTGEKVFLECVQDMDHENMFWYRQDPGLGLRLIYFSYDVKMKEKGDIPEGYSVSREKKERFSLILESASTNQTSMYLCASSFSRNTEAFFGQGTRLTVV.

CDR3 sequence (DNA): TGTGCCACCAGCAGAGGACAGGGGGCGGATACGCAGTATTTT. Translating it yields CATSRGQGADTQYF. The J gene is TRBJ2-3, the V gene TRBV15, with 10 bases aligning to TRBD1. V dropped 1 base and J dropped 6; count of bases not matched to a gene: 1. Germline V lookup: CDR1 LNHNV, CDR2 YYDKDF (reference sequence). This CDR3 region has 14 residues.

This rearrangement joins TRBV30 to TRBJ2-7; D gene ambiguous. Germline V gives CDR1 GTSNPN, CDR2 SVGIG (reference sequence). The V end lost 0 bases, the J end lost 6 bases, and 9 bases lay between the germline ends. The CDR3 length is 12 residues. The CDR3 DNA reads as TGTGCCTGGAGTGTACTCGCTGGCGAGCAGTACTTC. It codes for CAWSVLAGEQYF.

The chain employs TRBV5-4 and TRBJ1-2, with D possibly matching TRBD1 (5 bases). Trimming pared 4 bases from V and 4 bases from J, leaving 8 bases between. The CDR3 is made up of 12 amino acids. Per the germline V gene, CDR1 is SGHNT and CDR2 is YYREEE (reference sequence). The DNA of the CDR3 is TGTGCCAGCAGCGGGGCTCTCTATGGCTACACCTTC. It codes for CASSGALYGYTF.

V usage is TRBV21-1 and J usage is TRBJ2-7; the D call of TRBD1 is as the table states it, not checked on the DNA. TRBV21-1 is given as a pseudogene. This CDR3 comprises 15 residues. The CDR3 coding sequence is TGTGCCAGCAGCAAAGACCAGGGCCTCTCCTACGAGCAGTACTTC. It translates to CASSKDQGLSYEQYF.

This chain's CDR3 is CATSRSQGRAGSGANVLTF. The CDR3 DNA follows: TGTGCCACCAGCAGATCACAGGGCAGGGCTGGGTCTGGGGCCAACGTCCTGACTTTC. This chain uses TRBV15 with TRBJ2-6; D possibly corresponds to TRBD1 (6 bases). Germline V gene lookup returns CDR1 LNHNV and CDR2 YYDKDF (reference sequence). This CDR3 region has 19 residues. V was pared by 2 bases and J by 1 base, with 18 bases between.

CDR3 DNA sequence: TGTGCCAGCAGTGGAGACAGTCACCTAGGTCGCTACACCTTC. Its protein product is CASSGDSHLGRYTF. The J gene is TRBJ1-2, the V gene TRBV9, with D possibly TRBD1 on 5 matching bases. Per the germline V gene, CDR1 is SGDLS and CDR2 is YYNGEE. The CDR3 runs to 14 residues. Trimming took off 5 bases at V and 9 bases at J, with 20 bases between the two ends. Based on the CDR3 plus reference TRBV9 and TRBJ1-2, the full variable domain is DSGVTQTPKHLITATGQRVTLRCSPRSGDLSVYWYQQSLDQGLQFLIQYYNGEERAKGNILERFSAQQFPDLHSELNLSSLELGDSALYFCASSGDSHLGRYTFGSGTRLTVV.

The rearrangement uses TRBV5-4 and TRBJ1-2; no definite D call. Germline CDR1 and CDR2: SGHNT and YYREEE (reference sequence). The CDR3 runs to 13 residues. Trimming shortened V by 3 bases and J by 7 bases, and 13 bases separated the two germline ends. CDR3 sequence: CASSSTPLRGYTF. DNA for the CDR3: TGTGCCAGCAGCTCTACCCCCCTGCGTGGCTACACCTTC.

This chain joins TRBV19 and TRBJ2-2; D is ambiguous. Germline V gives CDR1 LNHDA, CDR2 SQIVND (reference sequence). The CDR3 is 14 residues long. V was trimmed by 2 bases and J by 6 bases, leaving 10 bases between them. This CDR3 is CASSISAGPGELFF. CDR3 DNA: TGTGCCAGTAGTATATCTGCAGGTCCCGGGGAGCTGTTTTTT.

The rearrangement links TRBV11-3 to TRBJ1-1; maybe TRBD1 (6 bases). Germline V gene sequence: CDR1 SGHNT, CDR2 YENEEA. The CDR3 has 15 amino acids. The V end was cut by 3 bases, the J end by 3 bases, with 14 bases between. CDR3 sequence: CASSFGQGFHTEAFF. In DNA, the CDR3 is TGTGCCAGCAGCTTTGGGCAGGGGTTTCACACTGAAGCTTTCTTT.

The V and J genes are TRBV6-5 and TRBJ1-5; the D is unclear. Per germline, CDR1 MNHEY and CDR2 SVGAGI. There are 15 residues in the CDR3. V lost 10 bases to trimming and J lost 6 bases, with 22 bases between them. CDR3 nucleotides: TGTGCCACCCGAGGGCTAGAGCGGCTGACTCAGCCCCAGCATTTT. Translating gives CATRGLERLTQPQHF.

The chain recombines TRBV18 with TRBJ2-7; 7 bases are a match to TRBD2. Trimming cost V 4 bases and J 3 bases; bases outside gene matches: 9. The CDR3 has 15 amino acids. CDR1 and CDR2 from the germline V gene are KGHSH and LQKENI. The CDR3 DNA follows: TGTGCCAGCTCACGATCGGGAGGCGGATACTACGAGCAGTACTTC. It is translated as CASSRSGGGYYEQYF. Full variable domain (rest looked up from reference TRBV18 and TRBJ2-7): NAGVMQNPRHLVRRRGQEARLRCSPMKGHSHVYWYRQLPEEGLKFMVYLQKENIIDESGMPKERFSAEFPKEGPSILRIQQVVRGDSAAYFCASSRSGGGYYEQYFGPGTRLTVT.

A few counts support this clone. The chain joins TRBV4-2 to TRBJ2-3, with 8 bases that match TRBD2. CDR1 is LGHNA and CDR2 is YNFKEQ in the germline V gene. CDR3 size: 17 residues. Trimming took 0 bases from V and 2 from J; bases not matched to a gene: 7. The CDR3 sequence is CASSQERAGGATDTQYF. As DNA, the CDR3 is TGTGCCAGCAGCCAAGAAAGGGCGGGAGGCGCCACAGATACGCAGTATTTT.

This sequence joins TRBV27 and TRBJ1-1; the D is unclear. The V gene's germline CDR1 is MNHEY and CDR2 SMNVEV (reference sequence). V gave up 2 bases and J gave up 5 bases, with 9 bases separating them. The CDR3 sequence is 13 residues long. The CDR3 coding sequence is TGTGCCAGCAGTTTAGCAGGCCGAACTGAAGCTTTCTTT. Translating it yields CASSLAGRTEAFF.

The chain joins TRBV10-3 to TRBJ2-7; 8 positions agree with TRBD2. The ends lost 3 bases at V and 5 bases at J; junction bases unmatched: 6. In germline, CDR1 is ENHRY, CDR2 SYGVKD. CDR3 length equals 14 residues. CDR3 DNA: TGTGCCATCAGTGATGACGGGGGGGGCAACGAGCAGTACTTC. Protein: CAISDDGGGNEQYF.

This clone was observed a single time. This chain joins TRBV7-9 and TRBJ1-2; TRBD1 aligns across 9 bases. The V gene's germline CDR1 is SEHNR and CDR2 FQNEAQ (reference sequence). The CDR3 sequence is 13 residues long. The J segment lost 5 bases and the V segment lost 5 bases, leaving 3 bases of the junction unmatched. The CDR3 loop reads CASSRDRAYGYTF. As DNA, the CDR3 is TGTGCCAGCAGCCGGGACAGGGCTTATGGCTACACCTTC.

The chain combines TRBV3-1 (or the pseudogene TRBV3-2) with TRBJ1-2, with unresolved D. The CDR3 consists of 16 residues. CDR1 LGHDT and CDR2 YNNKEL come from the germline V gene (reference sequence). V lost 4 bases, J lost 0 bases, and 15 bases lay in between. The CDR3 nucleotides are TGTGCCAGCAGCCCCGGGAGTTTTGGGGCTAACTATGGCTACACCTTC. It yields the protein CASSPGSFGANYGYTF.

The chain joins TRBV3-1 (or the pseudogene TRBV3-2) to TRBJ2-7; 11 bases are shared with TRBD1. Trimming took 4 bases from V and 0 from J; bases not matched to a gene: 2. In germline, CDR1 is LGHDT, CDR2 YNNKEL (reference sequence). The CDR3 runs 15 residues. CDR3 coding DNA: TGTGCCAGCAGCCTTGGACAGGGGGCCTCCTACGAGCAGTACTTC. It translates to CASSLGQGASYEQYF.

DNA for the CDR3: TGTGCCAGCAGCTTAGTAAGGGACAACCAAGAGACCCAGTACTTC. Amino acid sequence: CASSLVRDNQETQYF. V and J are TRBV5-5 and TRBJ2-5; D is perhaps TRBD1 (6 bases). Germline V gene data show CDR1 as SGHKS and CDR2 as YYEKEE (reference sequence). The V end was cut by 2 bases, the J end by 0 bases, with 11 bases between. The CDR3 extends over 15 amino acids. Full variable domain (missing parts from reference TRBV5-5 and TRBJ2-5): DAGVTQSPTHLIKTRGQQVTLRCSPISGHKSVSWYQQVLGQGPQFIFQYYEKEERGRGNFPDRFSARQFPNYSSELNVNALLLGDSALYLCASSLVRDNQETQYFGPGTRLLVL.